This T cell receptor (beta chain) was found in a study of blood T cells in healthy people across ages. Study conclusions and caveats: Long-lived donors exceeded aged donors in naive CD4+ cells and diversity. Naive T cell percentage strongly correlated with TCR beta diversity.

This clonotype was seen a handful of times. The target antigen is unknown. Investigators took roughly 10 milliliters of peripheral blood from every donor. Trimming at V came to 4 bases and at J to 3 bases, leaving 5 bases not matched to a gene. The CDR3 runs 15 residues. Germline CDR1 reads SGHVS; CDR2 reads FNYEAQ. PCR was performed a second time for 7 to 11 cycles using a sample-barcoded 5' primer and a J-beta primer mix. Carrying 12 random nucleotides, a template-switch adaptor labeled each individual cDNA molecule. TCRdb analysed the 5' RACE reads with MiXCR anew, one entry per CDR3 protein. The data contain some 1.1 million distinct CDR3 sequences, approximately 38% of them singletons.

This receptor was obtained from a man younger than 35 in good health. Sequenced: blood. The rearrangement joins TRBV7-6 to TRBJ2-1, with 8 bases fitting TRBD1. The CDR3 bases are TGTGCCAGCAGCTCAGGACAGGGATTCTACAATGAGCAGTTCTTC. This codes for CASSSGQGFYNEQFF.